What follows describes a single T cell receptor (beta chain). What it recognizes is unknown. Investigators sought sequencing depths of between 1 in 200,000 and 1 in 1 million T cells. Clones were sequenced by immunoSEQ multiplex PCR, and TCRdb holds only the in-frame ones, with some missing. Of roughly 160,000 clones listed, about four fifths are singletons. The data were obtained in a study of cytotoxic CD8 clonotypes in ibrutinib-treated CLL. Study information: Enrolment comprised under twelve relapsed/refractory and about 16 treatment-naive patients; some 18 were IGHV unmutated.

Broader study findings: Higher clonality was seen at ibrutinib response and a return toward baseline at progression. Public clonotypes proved infrequent, and on treatment they shrank or remained steady.

The CDR3 length is 11 residues. Germline loops: CDR1 DFQATT, CDR2 SNEGSKA (reference sequence). V was trimmed by 5 bases and J by 8 bases, leaving 12 bases between them. The sample consisted of PBMCs, taken after 12 months of ibrutinib treatment. The chain carries TRBV20-1 and TRBJ1-2; no firm D call. The sequence was obtained from a human donor with chronic lymphocytic leukemia. The DNA of the CDR3 is TGCAGTGCTCCGAGTCCGGGAGGCTACACCTTC. This gives the protein CSAPSPGGYTF.